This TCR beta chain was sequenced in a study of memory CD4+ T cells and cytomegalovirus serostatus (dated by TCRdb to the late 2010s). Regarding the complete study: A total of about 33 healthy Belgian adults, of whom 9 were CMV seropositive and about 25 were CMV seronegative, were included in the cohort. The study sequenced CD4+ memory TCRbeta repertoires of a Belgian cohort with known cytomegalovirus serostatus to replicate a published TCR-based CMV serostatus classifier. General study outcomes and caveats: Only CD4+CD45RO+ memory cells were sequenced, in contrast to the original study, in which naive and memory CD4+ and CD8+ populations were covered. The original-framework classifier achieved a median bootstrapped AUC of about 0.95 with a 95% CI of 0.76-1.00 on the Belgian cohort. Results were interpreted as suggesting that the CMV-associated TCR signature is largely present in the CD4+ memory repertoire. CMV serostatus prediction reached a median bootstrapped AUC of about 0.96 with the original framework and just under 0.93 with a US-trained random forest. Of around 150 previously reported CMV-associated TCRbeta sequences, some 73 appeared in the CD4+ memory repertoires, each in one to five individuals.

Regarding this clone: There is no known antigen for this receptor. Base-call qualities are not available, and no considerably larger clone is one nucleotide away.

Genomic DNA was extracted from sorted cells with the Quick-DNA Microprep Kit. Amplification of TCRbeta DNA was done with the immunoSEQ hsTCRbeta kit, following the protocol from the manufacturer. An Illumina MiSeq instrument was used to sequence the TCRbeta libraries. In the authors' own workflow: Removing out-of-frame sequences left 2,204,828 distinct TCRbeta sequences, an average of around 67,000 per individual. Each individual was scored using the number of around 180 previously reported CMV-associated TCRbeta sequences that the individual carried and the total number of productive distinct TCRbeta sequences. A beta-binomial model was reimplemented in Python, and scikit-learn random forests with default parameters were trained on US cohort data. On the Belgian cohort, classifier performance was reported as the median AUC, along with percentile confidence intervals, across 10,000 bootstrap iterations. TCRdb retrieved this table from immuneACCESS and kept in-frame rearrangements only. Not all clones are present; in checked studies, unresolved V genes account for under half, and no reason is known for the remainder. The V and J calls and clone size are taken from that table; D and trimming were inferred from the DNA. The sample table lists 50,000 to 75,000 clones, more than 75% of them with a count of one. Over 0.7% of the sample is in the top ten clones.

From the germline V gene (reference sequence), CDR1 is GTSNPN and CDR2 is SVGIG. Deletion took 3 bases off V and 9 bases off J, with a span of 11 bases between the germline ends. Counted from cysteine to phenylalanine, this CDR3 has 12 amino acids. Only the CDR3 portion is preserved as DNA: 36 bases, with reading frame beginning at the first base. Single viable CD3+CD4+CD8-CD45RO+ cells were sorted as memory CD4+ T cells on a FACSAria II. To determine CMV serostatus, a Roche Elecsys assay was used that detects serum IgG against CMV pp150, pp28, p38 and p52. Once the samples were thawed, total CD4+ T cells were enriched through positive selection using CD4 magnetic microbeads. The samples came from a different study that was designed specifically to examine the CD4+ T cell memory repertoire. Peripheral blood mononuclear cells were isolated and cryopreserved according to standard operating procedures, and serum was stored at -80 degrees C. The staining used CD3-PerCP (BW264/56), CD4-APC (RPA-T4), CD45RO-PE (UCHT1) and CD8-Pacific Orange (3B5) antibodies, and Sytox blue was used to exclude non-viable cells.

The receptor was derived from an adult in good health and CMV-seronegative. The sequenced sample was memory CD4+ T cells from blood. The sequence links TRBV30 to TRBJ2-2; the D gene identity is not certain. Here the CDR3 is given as CAWSDSARELFF. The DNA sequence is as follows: TGTGCCTGGAGCGACTCTGCGCGGGAGCTGTTTTTT.